These T cell receptor beta chains were read from a single sample in a study of regulatory T cells in long-lasting Graves disease. One entry per CDR3 protein results from TCRdb running MiXCR on the multiplex PCR reads. The sample yields some 490,000 distinct CDR3 sequences, about 12% seen once. This sample was also put to use in a study of T cells in Graves' hyperthyroidism and ophthalmopathy.

The specimen was peripheral blood mononuclear cells (PBMCs), collected at new diagnosis, from a patient treated with antithyroid drugs. Every receptor here comes from a woman in her 30s with Graves disease. CDR3s leave out the opening cysteine and the closing phenylalanine or tryptophan. Clone size is stated in some rows and not others, as once, few, many or a class when expanded.

V gene	clone size	CDR3 protein
TRBV11-3	many	ASSYTPLGNTEAF
TRBV28	many	ASSLPPSANTGELF
TRBV28	many	ASSSPAPWGGYT
TRBV20-1	many	SARRQTSGPQETQY
TRBV28	many	ASSTAYEQY
TRBV7-9	many	ASSLEAPALY
TRBV19	many	ASSIRGDLRYSPLH
TRBV19	.	ASSSDRRETRDTQY
TRBV3-1	many	ASSQYRGSGRYNEQF
TRBV18	many	ASSPDLTVSGYT
TRBV7-9	.	ASSAPGSEQF
TRBV4-2	few	ASSQNTKADYGYT
TRBV10-3	.	AISATGQAGGGYT
TRBV19	few	ASGGTSSGETQY